What follows are 32 T cell receptor beta chains derived from one specimen sequenced in a study of T cells in women clearing cervical HPV infection. TCRdb's copy holds only in-frame clones and misses some; the assay was immunoSEQ multiplex PCR. This table lists tens of thousands of clones. Sequenced material: blood buffy coat. Every receptor here comes from a woman between 18 and 75 years old with a cervical HPV16 infection that either progressed to CIN3+ or cleared (not recorded which).

Turning to this clone: Coverage ceases 3 residues before the CDR3 finishes, and the germline J gene fills in the end. The gene calls are TRBV7-6 and TRBJ1-2, with D perhaps TRBD1 (5 bases). The CDR3 totals 18 residues. The germline V gene has CDR1 SGHVS and CDR2 FNYEAQ. CDR3 sequence: CASSLGTSGRVSTDTYTF. The DNA read from the CDR3 is TGTGCCAGCAGCCTTGGGACTAGCGGGAGGGTGAGCACAGATACC.

As to this clone: The read terminates 3 residues ahead of where the CDR3 ends, so the germline J gene completes it. This chain joins TRBV11-2 and TRBJ1-1; weak D call: TRBD1 (5 bases). There are 13 residues in the CDR3. V was cut by 5 bases and J by 1 base, with 8 bases left in between. Germline assignment: CDR1 SGHAT and CDR2 FQNNGV. CDR3 residues: CASSTDRNTEAFF. The CDR3 DNA, read in part, is TGTGCCAGCAGCACCGACAGGAACACTGAA. Variable domain in full (rest from reference TRBV11-2 and TRBJ1-1): EAGVAQSPRYKIIEKRQSVAFWCNPISGHATLYWYQQILGQGPKLLIQFQNNGVVDDSQLPKDRFSAERLKGVDSTLKIQPAKLEDSAVYLCASSTDRNTEAFFGQGTRLTVV.

Comment on this clone: From the germline J gene comes the end of the CDR3, since the read stops 3 residues before it. The J gene is TRBJ1-1, the V gene TRBV19; D is uncertain. V lost 7 bases and J 1 base, leaving 10 bases between the germline ends. This CDR3 region has 13 residues. Per germline, CDR1 LNHDA and CDR2 SQIVND (reference sequence). The CDR3 loop reads CASIPRQNTEAFF. Incomplete CDR3 DNA: TGTGCCAGTATTCCCAGACAGAACACTGAA.

As to this clone: The read ends 3 residues early relative to the CDR3; the germline J gene fills the gap. This chain uses TRBV19 with TRBJ1-5; D is unclear. The ends were cut back, 1 base at V and 2 bases at J, with 9 bases in the middle. CDR3 size: 15 residues. Germline V gene lookup returns CDR1 LNHDA and CDR2 SQIVND (reference sequence). The CDR3 region is CASSIVGRGNQPQHF. The DNA read from the CDR3 is TGTGCCAGTAGTATAGTTGGCCGAGGCAATCAGCCC.

About this clone: The read gets to within 3 residues of the CDR3 end, and the germline J gene fills in the rest. The gene calls are TRBV7-3 and TRBJ2-1; no definite D call. Germline lookup yields CDR1 SGHTA and CDR2 FQGTGA. The CDR3 is 11 amino acids. Trimming shortened V by 5 bases and J by 9 bases, and 8 bases separated the two germline ends. CDR3 DNA (partial): TGTGCCAGCAGCCCCTTCCGTGAG. Translation: CASSPFRE. The full-length CDR3 reads as CASSPFREQFF. The complete variable domain, with remaining parts taken from reference TRBV7-3 and TRBJ2-1, reads GAGVSQTPSNKVTEKGKYVELRCDPISGHTALYWYRQSLGQGPEFLIYFQGTGAADDSGLPNDRFFAVRPEGSVSTLKIQRTERGDSAVYLCASSPFREQFFGPGTRLTVL.

To note about this clone: Sequencing ends 3 residues short of the CDR3 end; the germline J gene provides the rest. The chain combines TRBV11-2 with TRBJ2-7; a weak D match, TRBD1 (6 bases). The V gene's germline CDR1 is SGHAT and CDR2 FQNNGV. This CDR3 has 14 residues. V was pared by 5 bases and J by 0 bases, with 11 bases between. Partial CDR3 DNA: TGTGCCAGCAGCGCTCGGACAGACTCCTACGAG. It translates to CASSARTDSYE. From start to end, the CDR3 is CASSARTDSYEQYF.

For this clone: Read sequence stops 3 residues before the CDR3 end, and the germline J gene provides the missing end. Other DNA sequences within the sample encode an identical CDR3. V gene TRBV30 combines with J gene TRBJ1-3; 8 bases fit TRBD1. The germline V gene has CDR1 GTSNPN and CDR2 SVGIG (reference sequence). This CDR3 contains 15 residues. The junction had 5 bases not matched to a gene; V was cut back by 1 base and J by 3 bases. This CDR3 reads CAWSEGQVFGNTIYF. Incomplete CDR3 DNA: TGTGCCTGGAGTGAGGGACAGGTATTTGGAAACACC.

Of note for this clone: An end of the junction does not agree with germline; a read error may underlie this. Read data end 3 residues before the CDR3 end; the end is taken from the germline J gene. The V call is TRBV10-3, the J call TRBJ2-7; 8 nucleotides line up with TRBD2. This CDR3 has 14 amino acids. Germline values: CDR1 ENHRY, CDR2 SYGVKD. CDR3 amino acids: CATSREGSSYEQYF. Incomplete CDR3 DNA: TGTGCCACCAGTCGGGAGGGGAGCTCCTACGAG.

As to this clone: The sequence runs out 3 residues before the end of the CDR3; the remainder is reconstructed from the germline J gene. The chain links TRBV6-1 to TRBJ2-7; possibly TRBD2 for D (5 bases). This CDR3 spans 16 amino acids. Germline V gives CDR1 MNHNS, CDR2 SASEGT. The ends were cut back, 4 bases at V and 5 bases at J, with 21 bases in the middle. The DNA read from the CDR3 is TGTGCCAGCAGTGGCCCCTTGGCTTACAGCGGCAACGAG. It codes for CASSGPLAYSGNE. The whole CDR3 sequence is CASSGPLAYSGNEQYF.

A word on this clone: The CDR3 extends 3 residues past the end of the read, so its final part is completed from the germline J gene. The chain uses TRBV4-1 and TRBJ1-5; D gene ambiguous. The CDR3 is made up of 16 amino acids. Germline lookup yields CDR1 MGHRA and CDR2 YSYEKL. V was shortened by 1 base and J by 0 bases, with 10 bases between the two germline ends. The CDR3 is CASSQVPQSSNQPQHF. Incomplete CDR3 DNA: TGCGCCAGCAGCCAAGTTCCTCAGTCTAGCAATCAGCCC.

To note about this clone: The read ends 3 residues before the CDR3 terminus; that terminus is restored from the germline J gene. The chain joins TRBV20-1 to TRBJ2-3, with TRBD2 identical over 9 bases. Germline V gives CDR1 DFQATT, CDR2 SNEGSKA (reference sequence). The CDR3 extends over 14 amino acids. The covered CDR3 bases are TGCAGTGCTAGAGAGACTAGCGGTCAAGAGACG. Its protein is CSARETSGQET. In full, the CDR3 is CSARETSGQETQYF.

Details on this clone: The read is 3 residues too short to cover the CDR3 end, so that end is filled in from the germline J gene. This chain joins TRBV19 and TRBJ2-3, with TRBD2 identical over 11 bases. CDR3 size: 15 residues. Germline lookup yields CDR1 LNHDA and CDR2 SQIVND (reference sequence). The covered CDR3 bases are TGTGCCAGTAGTCCCGGGACTAGCGGACTCCGCGCG. Its translation: CASSPGTSGLRA. The full-length CDR3 reads as CASSPGTSGLRAQYF.

As concerns this clone: Its ends do not fully match the called genes, so a read error is possible. The read terminates 3 residues before the CDR3 end, so the remaining end is supplied by the germline J gene. The chain combines TRBV7-7 with TRBJ2-3; D is perhaps TRBD2 (6 bases). The CDR3 loop spans 16 amino acids. Germline V lookup: CDR1 SSHAT, CDR2 FNYEAQ (reference sequence). CDR3 residues: CASSPLSGVNTDTQYF. Incomplete CDR3 DNA: TGTGCTAGCAGCCCCCTTAGCGGAGTCAACACAGATACG. The variable domain in full, with the rest retrieved from reference TRBV7-7 and TRBJ2-3, is GAGVSQSPRYKVTKRGQDVTLRCDPISSHATLYWYQQALGQGPEFLTYFNYEAQPDKSGLPSDRFSAERPEGSISTLTIQRTEQRDSAMYRCASSPLSGVNTDTQYFGPGTRLTVL.

Points on this clone: One junction end disagrees with the germline gene, perhaps due to a read error. The read terminates 3 residues before the CDR3 end, so the remaining end is supplied by the germline J gene. J is TRBJ1-5 and V is TRBV6-1, with 10 nucleotides matching TRBD1. The CDR3 spans 14 residues. CDR1 and CDR2 from the germline V gene are MNHNS and SASEGT. CDR3 region: CASREGTGVAPQHF. The sequenced part of the CDR3 DNA is TGTGCCAGCAGGGAAGGGACAGGGGTCGCGCCC.

Regarding this clone: The sequenced fragment ends 3 residues before the CDR3 boundary, so the rest is inferred from the germline J gene. The chain has TRBV7-9 and TRBJ1-2, with 8 nucleotides matching TRBD1. Germline assignment: CDR1 SEHNR and CDR2 FQNEAQ (reference sequence). The CDR3 extends over 14 amino acids. The sequenced CDR3 bases are TGTGCCAGCAGCAACAGGGCAGGGGGCCTCGAC. This gives the protein CASSNRAGGLD. The CDR3 as a whole reads CASSNRAGGLDYTF. The variable domain in full, completed from reference TRBV7-9 and TRBJ1-2, reads DTGVSQNPRHKITKRGQNVTFRCDPISEHNRLYWYRQTLGQGPEFLTYFQNEAQLEKSRLLSDRFSAERPKGSFSTLEIQRTEQGDSAMYLCASSNRAGGLDYTFGSGTRLTVV.

A note on this clone: The CDR3 end falls 3 residues outside the read, so it is completed with the germline J gene. The chain combines TRBV19 with TRBJ1-5; 9 bases fit TRBD1. This CDR3 has 15 amino acids. Per germline, CDR1 LNHDA and CDR2 SQIVND (reference sequence). J lost 0 bases, V lost 8 bases, and 5 bases had no gene match. CDR3 bases read: TGTGCCAGTCAAGGGACAGGGTTTAGCAATCAGCCC. Translating it yields CASQGTGFSNQP. The CDR3 in full is CASQGTGFSNQPQHF.

For this clone: The CDR3 goes on 3 residues after the read ends, and that part is filled in from the germline J gene. The rearrangement joins TRBV28 to TRBJ2-5; possibly TRBD1 for D (7 bases). Germline CDR1 and CDR2: MDHEN and SYDVKM. The CDR3 has 16 amino acids. V was pared by 8 bases and J by 1 base, with 20 bases between. CDR3 in amino acids: CASGSTGEVRQETQYF. The DNA read from the CDR3 is TGTGCCAGCGGGAGTACAGGGGAGGTTCGCCAAGAGACC.

A word on this clone: Read coverage stops 3 residues before the CDR3 terminus; the germline J gene supplies the remainder. The rearrangement uses TRBV7-9 and TRBJ2-3; the D gene is possibly TRBD2 (6 bases). The CDR3 totals 13 residues. Trimming removed 11 bases at V and 4 bases at J, with 16 bases between. The germline gives CDR1 SEHNR, CDR2 FQNEAQ (reference sequence). Here the CDR3 reads CAGEVGGADTQYF. The sequenced part of the CDR3 DNA is TGTGCCGGCGAGGTTGGCGGGGCAGATACG.

Of note for this clone: The read ends 3 residues shy of where the CDR3 ends; the end is completed using the germline J gene. This chain uses TRBV29-1 with TRBJ2-5, with D maybe TRBD2 (6 bases). The V end lost 5 bases, the J end lost 4 bases, and 14 bases lay between the germline ends. This CDR3 has 13 amino acids. Germline assignment: CDR1 SQVTM and CDR2 ANQGSEA. The CDR3 bases that were read are TGCAGCGTTTTCACTAGCATGGGAGAGACC. Encoded protein: CSVFTSMGET. The complete CDR3 reads CSVFTSMGETQYF.

Points on this clone: The read terminates 3 residues before the CDR3 end, so the remaining end is supplied by the germline J gene. The chain employs TRBV19 and TRBJ2-3; 7 nucleotides line up with TRBD1. Looked up from germline, CDR1 is LNHDA and CDR2 is SQIVND (reference sequence). This CDR3 contains 16 residues. The sequenced part of the CDR3 DNA is TGTGCCAGTAGTCTCCGGACAGGACATAGCAATCAGCCG. Its protein product is CASSLRTGHSNQP. The full CDR3 sequence reads CASSLRTGHSNQPQYF. Complete variable domain (other parts from reference TRBV19 and TRBJ2-3): DGGITQSPKYLFRKEGQNVTLSCEQNLNHDAMYWYRQDPGQGLRLIYYSQIVNDFQKGDIAEGYSVSREKKESFPLTVTSAQKNPTAFYLCASSLRTGHSNQPQYFGPGTRLTVL.

For this clone: The sequence runs out 3 residues before the end of the CDR3; the remainder is reconstructed from the germline J gene. This chain connects TRBV6-4 to TRBJ1-1; D may be TRBD1 (6 bases). The V end lost 4 bases, the J end lost 6 bases, and 12 bases lay between the germline ends. Germline V gene data show CDR1 as MRHNA and CDR2 as SNTAGT. CDR3 size: 13 residues. The CDR3 sequence: CASSALGGSEAFF. The CDR3 DNA, read in part, is TGTGCCAGCAGTGCCTTAGGGGGTTCTGAA.

CDR3 DNA (partial): TGCGCCAGCAGCCTGGGACAGGGGACCTACAATGAG. It codes for CASSLGQGTYNE. The full CDR3 sequence reads CASSLGQGTYNEQFF. V is TRBV5-1 and J is TRBJ2-1, with 10 bases fitting TRBD1. With the read ending 3 residues before the CDR3 end, the germline J gene is used to fill in that end. With V trimmed by 4 bases and J by 2 bases, 3 bases remained unmatched. Per the germline V gene, CDR1 is SGHRS and CDR2 is YFSETQ. The CDR3 sequence is 15 residues long.

As concerns this clone: The read finishes 3 residues shy of the CDR3 end, and the germline J gene is used to complete it. This chain connects TRBV30 to TRBJ2-2; D is unresolved. CDR1 is GTSNPN and CDR2 is SVGIG in the germline V gene (reference sequence). CDR3 size: 12 residues. The sequenced CDR3 bases are TGTGCCTGGGGTACCAAGGGTGAAAAG. The encoded protein is CAWGTKGEK. The CDR3, in full, reads CAWGTKGEKLFF.

Points on this clone: Coverage ceases 3 residues before the CDR3 finishes, and the germline J gene fills in the end. The rearrangement uses TRBV7-9 and TRBJ1-6; 7 positions match TRBD1. Germline V gene lookup returns CDR1 SEHNR and CDR2 FQNEAQ (reference sequence). The length of the CDR3 is 14 residues. Trimming cost V 5 bases and J 6 bases; bases outside gene matches: 4. CDR3 sequence: CASSEGQFNSPLHF. The DNA read from the CDR3 is TGTGCCAGCAGCGAGGGACAGTTTAATTCACCC.

Remarks on this clone: The read ends 3 residues early relative to the CDR3; the germline J gene fills the gap. This sequence joins TRBV19 and TRBJ1-4; possibly TRBD1 for D (5 bases). Between the trimmed V and J ends, which lost 5 bases and 5 bases, there was a span of 12 bases. Germline V lookup: CDR1 LNHDA, CDR2 SQIVND (reference sequence). This CDR3 contains 14 residues. The sequenced CDR3 bases are TGTGCCAGTAGTCAGGGTAGCCTCAATGAAAAA. Protein product: CASSQGSLNEK. The entire CDR3 protein reads CASSQGSLNEKLFF.

CDR3: CASSLQPLAATDTQYF. Partial CDR3 DNA: TGTGCCAGCAGTTTACAGCCACTAGCGGCTACAGATACG. The chain carries TRBV27 and TRBJ2-3; 8 nucleotides agree with TRBD2. The CDR3 end is not reached by the read, which stops 3 residues before it; the germline J gene fills it in. Germline V CDR1 and CDR2: MNHEY, SMNVEV (reference sequence). Unmatched junction bases numbered 7, after V lost 2 bases and J lost 3 bases. CDR3 length: 16 residues.

Points on this clone: The read is 3 residues too short to cover the CDR3 end, so that end is filled in from the germline J gene. V gene TRBV5-6 combines with J gene TRBJ2-3, with D perhaps matching TRBD2 (5 bases). V shed 3 bases and J shed 6 bases, with 11 bases lying between them. The CDR3 runs to 13 residues. CDR1 and CDR2 (germline): SGHDT, YYEEEE. The CDR3 DNA, read in part, is TGTGCCAGCAGCTCCTCGCCGGGGGATACG. Its protein is CASSSSPGDT. The whole CDR3 protein is CASSSSPGDTQYF.

Turning to this clone: The read ends 3 residues before the CDR3 terminus; that terminus is restored from the germline J gene. The chain is built from TRBV7-3 and TRBJ2-3, with D perhaps matching TRBD2 (5 bases). CDR1 is SGHTA and CDR2 is FQGTGA in the germline V gene. The CDR3 sequence is 14 residues long. The CDR3 DNA, read in part, is TGTGCCAGCAGCTCCGGCGGGCAGGTGGAGACG. This sequence encodes CASSSGGQVET. The whole CDR3 sequence is CASSSGGQVETQYF.

Notes on this clone: The read gets to within 3 residues of the CDR3 end, and the germline J gene fills in the rest. The gene calls are TRBV6-2 or TRBV6-3 and TRBJ2-1; 12 bases agree with TRBD2. The J segment lost 6 bases and the V segment lost 2 bases, leaving 2 bases of the junction unmatched. The CDR3 extends over 15 amino acids. Germline CDR1 and CDR2: MNHEY and SVGEGT. This chain's CDR3 is CASSYPTSGSNEQFF. The part of the CDR3 DNA that was read is TGTGCCAGCAGTTACCCGACTAGCGGGAGCAATGAG.

Details on this clone: The missing CDR3 end, 3 residues past where the read stops, is filled in from the germline J gene. The same CDR3 arises from other DNA sequences in this sample as well. The V and J genes are TRBV19 and TRBJ1-3, with 8 bases lining up with TRBD1. This CDR3 is 13 amino acids long. With 6 bases clipped from V and 2 bases from J, the junction kept 0 bases outside the gene matches. From germline, CDR1 is LNHDA and CDR2 SQIVND (reference sequence). Incomplete CDR3 DNA: TGTGCCAGTAGACAGGGGGCTGGAAACACC. It encodes CASRQGAGNT. The entire CDR3 sequence reads CASRQGAGNTIYF. The whole variable domain, remainder taken from reference TRBV19 and TRBJ1-3, is DGGITQSPKYLFRKEGQNVTLSCEQNLNHDAMYWYRQDPGQGLRLIYYSQIVNDFQKGDIAEGYSVSREKKESFPLTVTSAQKNPTAFYLCASRQGAGNTIYFGEGSWLTVV.

On this clone itself: The CDR3 end is not reached by the read, which stops 3 residues before it; the germline J gene fills it in. This rearrangement joins TRBV20-1 to TRBJ2-1, with D perhaps matching TRBD1 (6 bases). With 6 bases removed from V and 0 bases from J, the gap between germline ends came to 15 bases. Per germline, CDR1 DFQATT and CDR2 SNEGSKA (reference sequence). The CDR3 runs to 15 residues. The covered CDR3 bases are TGCAGTGCCCCCCGGACAGACCACTCCTACAATGAG. It is translated as CSAPRTDHSYNE. The full CDR3 sequence reads CSAPRTDHSYNEQFF.

Note on this clone: The CDR3 is cut off 3 residues early in the read; its end comes from the germline J gene. The gene calls are TRBV4-1 and TRBJ2-1; D gene uncertain. This CDR3 is built from 14 residues. CDR1 and CDR2 (germline): MGHRA, YSYEKL. V lost 2 bases and J 8 bases, leaving 13 bases between the germline ends. Partial CDR3 DNA: TGCGCCAGCAGCCAACCTGTACCTAGTGATGAG. Translated, it gives CASSQPVPSDE. The entire CDR3 is CASSQPVPSDEQFF.